Reported below is one TCR beta chain. Antigen specificity is unknown. The germline gene is not matched at one end of the junction; a read error may be the cause. A modified ARM-PCR protocol with three rounds of nested PCR amplified TCRbeta. TCRdb processed the multiplex PCR reads anew with MiXCR; each CDR3 protein has one entry. The sample comprises some 80,000 distinct CDR3 sequences, 76% of which are singletons, and around 43% rests with the top ten. The template was RNA from unsorted bulk tissue. This non-tumor lung sample came from over 3 cm beyond the tumor edge. Donors were chemotherapy-naive, newly diagnosed lung cancer surgical patients in China, August–late 2014. The sample originates from a study of tumor and adjacent non-tumor tissue in lung cancer. For the study at large: Histology: about 13 adenocarcinoma, a couple of squamous cell carcinoma, 1 small cell lung cancer. The study's findings and limits: Significantly higher TCR diversity was found in tumor than normal lung.

The CDR3 has 14 residues. The specimen sequenced was distant non-tumor lung tissue. The clonotype comes from a man between 65 and 85 years old with non-small cell lung cancer. V is TRBV12-3 or TRBV12-4 and J is TRBJ2-7, with 7 bases that match TRBD1. The chain's CDR3 is CASSYRDRSYEQHF. The CDR3 DNA sequence: TGTGCCAGCAGTTACCGGGACAGATCCTACGAGCAGCACTTC.